This T cell receptor beta chain is from a study of cytomegalovirus exposure and HLA in healthy donors. The overall study: An earlier analysis found around 120 million unique TCR beta sequences from around 180 million T cells.

The PCR employed 60 Vbeta primers together with 13 Jbeta primers. Assay: immunoSEQ multiplex PCR; the TCRdb copy retains only in-frame clones and omits some. The table has about 89,000 clones, approximately 80% seen once. The germline V gene has CDR1 SNHLY and CDR2 FYNNEI. Trimming cost V 2 bases and J 5 bases, with 17 bases left between them. The length of the CDR3 is 16 residues. The rearrangement links TRBV2 to TRBJ2-3; weak D call: TRBD2 (7 bases). Sequencing was carried out using PBMCs. The source is a young man in good health and CMV-seronegative. The CDR3 spells CASSERGRDPRDTQYF. CDR3 DNA: TGTGCCAGCAGTGAAAGGGGGAGGGATCCGAGAGATACGCAGTATTTT.